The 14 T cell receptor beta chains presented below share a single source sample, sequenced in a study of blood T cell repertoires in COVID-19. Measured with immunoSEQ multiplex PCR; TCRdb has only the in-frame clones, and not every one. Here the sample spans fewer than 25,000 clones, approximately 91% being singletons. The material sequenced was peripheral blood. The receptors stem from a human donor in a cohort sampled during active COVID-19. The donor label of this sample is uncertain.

This CDR3 is CATSDLLGDRIYF. In DNA, the CDR3 is TGTGCCACCAGTGATCTCCTTGGGGACAGGATCTACTTC. The J gene is TRBJ2-7, the V gene TRBV24-1; 8 bases are shared with TRBD1. The CDR3 length is 13 residues. Germline V lookup: CDR1 KGHDR, CDR2 SFDVKD. V lost 3 bases and J lost 13; bases outside the gene matches: 10.

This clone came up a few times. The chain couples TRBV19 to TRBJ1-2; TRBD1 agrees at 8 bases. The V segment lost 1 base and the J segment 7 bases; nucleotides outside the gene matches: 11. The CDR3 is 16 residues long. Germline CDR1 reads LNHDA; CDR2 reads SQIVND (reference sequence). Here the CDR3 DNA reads TGTGCCAGTAGTATAGCTTGGGGCAGGGGGCCTTGTGGCTACACCTTC. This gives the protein CASSIAWGRGPCGYTF.

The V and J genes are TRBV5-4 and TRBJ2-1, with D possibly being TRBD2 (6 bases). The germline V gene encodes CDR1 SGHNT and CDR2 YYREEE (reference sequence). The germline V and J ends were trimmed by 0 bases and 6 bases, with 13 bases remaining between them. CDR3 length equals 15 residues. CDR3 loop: CASSLATGEPNEQFF. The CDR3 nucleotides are TGTGCCAGCAGCTTGGCGACGGGAGAACCCAATGAGCAGTTCTTC.

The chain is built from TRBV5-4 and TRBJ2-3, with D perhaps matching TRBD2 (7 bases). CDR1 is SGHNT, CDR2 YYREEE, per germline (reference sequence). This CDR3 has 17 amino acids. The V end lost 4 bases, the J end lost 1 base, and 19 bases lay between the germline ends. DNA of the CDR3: TGTGCCAGCAGCAAGGGGGGGCCCACTAGCGGCACAGATACGCAGTATTTT. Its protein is CASSKGGPTSGTDTQYF.

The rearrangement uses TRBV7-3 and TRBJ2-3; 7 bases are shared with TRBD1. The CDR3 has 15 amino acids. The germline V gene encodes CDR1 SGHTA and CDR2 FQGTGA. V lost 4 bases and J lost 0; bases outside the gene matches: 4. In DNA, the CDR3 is TGTGCCAGCAGCTCCGACAGGGCTAGCACAGATACGCAGTATTTT. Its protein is CASSSDRASTDTQYF.

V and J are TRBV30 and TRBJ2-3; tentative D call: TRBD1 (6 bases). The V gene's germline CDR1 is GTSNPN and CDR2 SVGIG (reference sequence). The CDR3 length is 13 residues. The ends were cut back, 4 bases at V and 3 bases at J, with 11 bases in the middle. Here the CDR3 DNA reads TGTGCCTGGAATTTACAGGGTACAGATACGCAGTATTTT. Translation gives CAWNLQGTDTQYF.

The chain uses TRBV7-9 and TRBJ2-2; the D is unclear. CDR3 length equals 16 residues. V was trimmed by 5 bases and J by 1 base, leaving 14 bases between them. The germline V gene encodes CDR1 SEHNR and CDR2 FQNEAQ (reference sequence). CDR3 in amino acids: CASSNTVSLNTGELFF. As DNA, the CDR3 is TGTGCCAGCAGCAATACAGTTTCTTTGAACACCGGGGAGCTGTTTTTT.

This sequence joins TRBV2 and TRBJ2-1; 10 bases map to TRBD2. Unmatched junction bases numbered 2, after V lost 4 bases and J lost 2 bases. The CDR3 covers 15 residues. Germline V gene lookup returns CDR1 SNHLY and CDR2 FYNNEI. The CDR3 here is CASSVTSGAYNEQFF. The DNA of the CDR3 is TGTGCCAGCAGTGTTACTAGCGGGGCCTACAATGAGCAGTTCTTC.

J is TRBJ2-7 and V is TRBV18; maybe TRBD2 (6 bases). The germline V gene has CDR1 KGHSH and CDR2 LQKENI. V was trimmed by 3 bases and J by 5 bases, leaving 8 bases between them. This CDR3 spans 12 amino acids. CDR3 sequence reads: CASSPGGDEQYF. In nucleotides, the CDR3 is TGTGCCAGCTCACCGGGCGGGGACGAGCAGTACTTC.

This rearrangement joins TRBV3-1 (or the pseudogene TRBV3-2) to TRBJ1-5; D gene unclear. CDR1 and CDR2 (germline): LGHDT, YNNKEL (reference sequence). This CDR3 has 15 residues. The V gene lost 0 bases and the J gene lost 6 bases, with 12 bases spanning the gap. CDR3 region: CASSQDRGGGQPQHF. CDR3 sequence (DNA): TGTGCCAGCAGCCAAGATCGAGGCGGAGGTCAGCCCCAGCATTTT.

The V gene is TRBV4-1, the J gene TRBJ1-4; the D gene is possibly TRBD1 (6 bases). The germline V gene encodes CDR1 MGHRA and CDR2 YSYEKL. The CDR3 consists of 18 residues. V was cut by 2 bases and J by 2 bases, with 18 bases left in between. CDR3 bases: TGCGCCAGCAGCCAACCTACCGACAGGTTACGGACTAATGAAAAACTGTTTTTT. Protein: CASSQPTDRLRTNEKLFF.

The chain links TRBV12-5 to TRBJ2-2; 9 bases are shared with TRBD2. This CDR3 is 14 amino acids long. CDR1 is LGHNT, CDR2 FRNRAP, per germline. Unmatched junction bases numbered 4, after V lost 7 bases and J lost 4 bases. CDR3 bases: TGTGCTAGTGTCCGGACTAGCGCCACCGGGGAGCTGTTTTTT. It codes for CASVRTSATGELFF.

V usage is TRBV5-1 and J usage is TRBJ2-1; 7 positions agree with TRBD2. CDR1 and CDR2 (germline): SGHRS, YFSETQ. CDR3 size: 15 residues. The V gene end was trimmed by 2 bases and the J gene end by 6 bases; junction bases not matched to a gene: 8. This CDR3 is CASSFSSGPTNEQFF. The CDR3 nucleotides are TGCGCCAGCAGCTTCAGTAGCGGGCCAACCAATGAGCAGTTCTTC.

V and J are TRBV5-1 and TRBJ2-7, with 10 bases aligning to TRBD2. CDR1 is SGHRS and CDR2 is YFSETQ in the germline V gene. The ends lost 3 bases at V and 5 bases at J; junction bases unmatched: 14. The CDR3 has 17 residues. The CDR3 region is CASSYGRASGSKDEQYF. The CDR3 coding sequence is TGCGCCAGCAGCTATGGAAGGGCTAGCGGGAGTAAAGACGAGCAGTACTTC.